The 10 T cell receptor beta chains below all came from one sample that was sequenced in a study of blood T cell repertoires in COVID-19. Generated by immunoSEQ multiplex PCR, the TCRdb table keeps only in-frame clones and is missing some. Counted here are a few hundred thousand clones, 89% occurring once; the ten biggest clones make up roughly 4.8%. What was sequenced was peripheral blood. These receptors originate from a woman aged 40 to 55 who had recovered from COVID-19.

The J gene is TRBJ2-2, the V gene TRBV28, with 12 bases lining up with TRBD2. Germline assignment: CDR1 MDHEN and CDR2 SYDVKM. CDR3 length: 17 residues. V was clipped by 7 bases and J by 4 bases; unmatched bases: 10. The CDR3 is CASIKRRTSGVTGELFF. CDR3 in DNA: TGTGCCAGCATAAAAAGGAGGACTAGCGGGGTCACCGGGGAGCTGTTTTTT.

The V call is TRBV5-4, the J call TRBJ1-4; D gene ambiguous. The CDR3 loop spans 13 amino acids. The V end lost 4 bases, the J end lost 8 bases, and 12 bases lay between the germline ends. CDR1 is SGHNT and CDR2 is YYREEE in the germline V gene (reference sequence). The CDR3 bases are TGTGCCAGCAGCCTCCCAGGCCGGGAAAAACTGTTTTTT. Amino acids: CASSLPGREKLFF.

The rearrangement uses TRBV7-9 and TRBJ1-2; no definite D call. The germline V gene encodes CDR1 SEHNR and CDR2 FQNEAQ (reference sequence). The V gene lost 5 bases and the J gene lost 8 bases, with 18 bases spanning the gap. The CDR3 loop spans 14 amino acids. CDR3 region: CASSPRFVGGGYTF. In DNA, the CDR3 is TGTGCCAGCAGCCCTCGTTTTGTGGGCGGGGGCTACACCTTC.

The V call is TRBV18, the J call TRBJ2-3, with 12 bases identical to TRBD2. V was pared by 1 base and J by 8 bases, with 4 bases of the junction left unmatched. CDR1 and CDR2 (germline): KGHSH, LQKENI. The CDR3 covers 15 residues. The CDR3 loop reads CASSPQTSGGITQYF. The CDR3 coding sequence is TGTGCCAGCTCACCACAGACTAGCGGGGGAATTACGCAGTATTTT.

V gene TRBV9 combines with J gene TRBJ1-4; possible D gene TRBD1, 6 bases. Germline V gene lookup returns CDR1 SGDLS and CDR2 YYNGEE. This CDR3 region has 15 residues. V lost 0 bases and J 10 bases, leaving 16 bases between the germline ends. Written as DNA, the CDR3 is TGTGCCAGCAGCGTAGATGGACAGATCTCGGGAAAACTGTTTTTT. Its protein is CASSVDGQISGKLFF. The whole variable domain, remainder taken from reference TRBV9 and TRBJ1-4, is DSGVTQTPKHLITATGQRVTLRCSPRSGDLSVYWYQQSLDQGLQFLIQYYNGEERAKGNILERFSAQQFPDLHSELNLSSLELGDSALYFCASSVDGQISGKLFFGSGTQLSVL.

The rearrangement uses TRBV6-5 and TRBJ1-2; D unclear. This CDR3 is 15 amino acids long. The V and J ends lost 6 bases and 2 bases respectively, with 16 bases between them. Per germline, CDR1 MNHEY and CDR2 SVGAGI. CDR3 amino acids: CASSLRTEGNYGYTF. In DNA form, the CDR3 reads TGTGCCAGCAGCCTACGGACGGAGGGAAACTATGGCTACACCTTC.

The chain employs TRBV6-5 and TRBJ1-2; 8 nucleotides agree with TRBD1. After removal of 2 bases from V and 8 bases from J, the junction contained 7 bases not matched to a gene. CDR3 length: 14 amino acids. Per germline, CDR1 MNHEY and CDR2 SVGAGI. CDR3 protein: CASSYGQGAGGYTF. The DNA of the CDR3 is TGTGCCAGCAGTTACGGTCAGGGGGCGGGAGGCTACACCTTC.

V is TRBV5-1 and J is TRBJ2-2; 11 positions agree with TRBD2. The CDR3 contains 18 residues. Looked up from germline, CDR1 is SGHRS and CDR2 is YFSETQ. Trimming removed 0 bases from V and 0 bases from J; junction bases left unmatched: 4. The chain's CDR3 is CASSLEPSGGPNTGELFF. As DNA, the CDR3 is TGCGCCAGCAGCTTGGAACCTAGCGGGGGGCCGAACACCGGGGAGCTGTTTTTT.

This clone was detected a few times. The V call is TRBV14, the J call TRBJ1-3; D not resolved. Trimming removed 0 bases from V and 0 bases from J, with 3 bases in between. Germline CDR1 is SGHDN and CDR2 is FVKESK. The CDR3 has 14 amino acids. In nucleotides, the CDR3 is TGTGCCAGCAGCCAAGATTACTCTGGAAACACCATATATTTT. Translation gives CASSQDYSGNTIYF.

V and J are TRBV6-5 and TRBJ1-2; TRBD1 aligns across 10 bases. The V segment lost 5 bases and the J segment 8 bases; nucleotides outside the gene matches: 8. This CDR3 has 14 amino acids. CDR1 MNHEY and CDR2 SVGAGI come from the germline V gene. CDR3 bases: TGTGCCAGCAGTCCGACAGGGGGCACTTTAGGCTACACCTTC. This translates into CASSPTGGTLGYTF.